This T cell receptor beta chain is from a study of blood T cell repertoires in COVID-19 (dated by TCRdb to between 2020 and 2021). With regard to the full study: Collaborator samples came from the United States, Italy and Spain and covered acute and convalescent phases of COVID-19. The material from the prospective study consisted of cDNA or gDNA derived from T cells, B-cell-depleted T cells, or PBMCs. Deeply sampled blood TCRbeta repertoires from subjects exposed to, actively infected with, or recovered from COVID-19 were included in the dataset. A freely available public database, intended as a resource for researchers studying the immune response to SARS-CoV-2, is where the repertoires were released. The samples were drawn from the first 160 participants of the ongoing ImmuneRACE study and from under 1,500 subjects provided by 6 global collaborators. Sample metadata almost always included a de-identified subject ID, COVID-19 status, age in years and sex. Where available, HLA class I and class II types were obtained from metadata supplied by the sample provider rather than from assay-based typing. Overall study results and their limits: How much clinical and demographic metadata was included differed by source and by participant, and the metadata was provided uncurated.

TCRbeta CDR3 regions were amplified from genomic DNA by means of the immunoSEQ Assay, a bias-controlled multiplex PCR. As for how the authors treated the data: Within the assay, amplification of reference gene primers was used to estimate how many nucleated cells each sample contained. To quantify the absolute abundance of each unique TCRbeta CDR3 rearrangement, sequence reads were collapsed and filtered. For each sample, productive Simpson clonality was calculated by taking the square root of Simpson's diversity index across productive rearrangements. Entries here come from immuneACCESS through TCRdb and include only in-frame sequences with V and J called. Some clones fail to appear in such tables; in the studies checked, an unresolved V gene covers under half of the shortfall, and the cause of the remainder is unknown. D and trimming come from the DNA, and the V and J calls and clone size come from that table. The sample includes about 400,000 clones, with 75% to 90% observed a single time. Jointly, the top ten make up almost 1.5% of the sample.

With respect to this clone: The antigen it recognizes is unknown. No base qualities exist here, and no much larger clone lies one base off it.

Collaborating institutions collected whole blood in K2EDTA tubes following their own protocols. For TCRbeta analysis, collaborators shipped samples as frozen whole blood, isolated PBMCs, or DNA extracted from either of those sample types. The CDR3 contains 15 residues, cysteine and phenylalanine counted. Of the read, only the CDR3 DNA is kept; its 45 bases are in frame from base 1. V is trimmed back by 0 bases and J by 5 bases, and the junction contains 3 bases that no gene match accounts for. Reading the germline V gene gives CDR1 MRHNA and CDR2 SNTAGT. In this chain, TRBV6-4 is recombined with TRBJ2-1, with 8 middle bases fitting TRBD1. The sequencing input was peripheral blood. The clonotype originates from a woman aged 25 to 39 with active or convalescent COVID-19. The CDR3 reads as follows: CASSDSTGGNNEQFF. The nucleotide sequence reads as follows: TGTGCCAGCAGTGACTCTACAGGGGGTAACAATGAGCAGTTCTTC.